This section outlines one TCR beta chain sequence together with its context. Its antigen is not known. Compared with germline, one end of the junction differs, possibly owing to a read error. The authors ran a second PCR of roughly 6 to 12 cycles using a sample-barcoded 5' primer and a J-beta primer mix. TCRdb re-called the 5' RACE reads through MiXCR, storing one row per CDR3 protein. The sample holds 2 million or so distinct CDR3 sequences, around 48% seen once. The CDR3 extends over 16 amino acids. Germline CDR1 and CDR2: SGHTA and FQGNSA. The sample originates from a study of blood T cells in healthy people across ages. The study's findings and limits: Fewer expanded clones and more diversity marked long-lived versus aged donors.

The chain recombines TRBV7-2 with TRBJ1-2, with 9 bases aligning to TRBD1. Material: blood. This receptor was obtained from a woman aged 40 to 50 in good health. The chain's CDR3 is CASSSVNRGRGYDYTF. Written as DNA, the CDR3 is TGTGCCAGCAGCTCCGTGAACAGGGGGCGCGGCTATGACTACACCTTC.